This TCR beta chain came from a study of T cell responses to AZD1222 COVID-19 vaccine (dated by TCRdb to about 2021). Background on the whole study: TCR sequencing was performed for about 250 trial participants, of whom about 210 were given two doses of AZD1222 and approximately 25 were given two doses of MenACWY control vaccine. Trial participants were enrolled by age into subgroups of 18-55, 56-69 and 70-plus years, and roughly 150, 30 and 60 TCR-sequenced participants, respectively, were included in these subgroups.

The CDR3 regions of human TCRbeta chains were analyzed by immunosequencing. The published analysis was carried out like this. Repertoire TCRs were matched against a reference library of SARS-CoV-2-specific TCRs generated with the MIRA antigen-specificity platform. Breadth was defined as the fraction of unique TCRs that were SARS-CoV-2-associated. Depth was defined as the fraction of total T cells that were SARS-CoV-2-associated. Using the MIRA data, each spike-specific TCR was mapped to the spike region that the TCR reacts to and placed in a CD4 or CD8 class. Log10-transformed breadth and depth values were compared by one-way ANOVA with Sidak's multiple comparisons tests. Here the immuneACCESS table is served through TCRdb, limited to in-frame sequences with V and J called. Missing clones are a known gap in these copies; in checked studies unresolved V genes cover under half, and the rest lacks a known reason. V, J and clone size reflect that table, while D and trimming were determined from the DNA. In all, the sample holds approximately 150,000 clones, and more than 70% of those were seen once. The ten largest clones capture under 2% of the sample.

The trim is 6 bases for V and 1 base for J, with a gap of 15 bases between the germline ends. The germline V gene gives CDR1 as MNHEY and CDR2 as SVGAGI. The CDR3 holds 15 amino acids from the cysteine to the phenylalanine. The DNA shown is the 45-base CDR3, in frame from base 1. Findings and caveats that apply to the study as a whole: Conclusions about previously exposed vaccinees were limited because only five to seven AZD1222 recipients were SARS-CoV-2 seropositive at baseline. A significant rise in spike-specific TCR breadth and depth was observed after two AZD1222 doses relative to day 0 and relative to MenACWY recipients. Reportedly, almost half of the unique spike-specific TCRs recognized epitopes lying outside the regions that are mutated in the B.1.351 and B.1.1.7 variants. Participants were mostly white British and included more females than males, and it was suggested by the authors that clonal diversity may have been underestimated. The 56-69-year group was small, and its depth increase did not reach significance, likely because of low power. Because no day 14 peak-response samples were available, repertoires were characterized only after the peak T cell response. The whole spike protein was spanned by vaccine-associated CD4 TCRs, and dominant responses were seen in regions 160-218 and 743-854.

With regard to this clone: This clone's antigen is unknown. The sample holds no much larger clone one base away, and base qualities are not on file.

What this sample's time point label stands for: about 28 days (+/-7) after the second vaccine dose. Because spike-specific TCR depth and breadth did not differ between the two schedules, AZD1222 recipients who got a second dose at roughly 4 weeks were pooled with those who got a second dose at roughly 12 weeks. Samples from vaccinated people were obtained from the UK trials COV001 and COV002, which included a single-blind randomized controlled phase 2/3 trial of AZD1222 (ChAdOx1 nCoV-19) in healthy adults. Trial participant PBMC samples were collected at day 0 and day 28 after the second dose for TCRbeta chain sequencing.

The origin of this receptor is an adult who received the AZD1222 COVID-19 vaccine. The chain is made from TRBV6-5 and TRBJ1-1; TRBD1 is possibly the D segment (6 matching bases). Sequencing was performed on peripheral blood, taken 28 days after the second AZD1222 dose. At the DNA level, the sequence is TGTGCCAGCAGACTGGGCGACAGGCCGAACACTGAAGCTTTCTTT. The resulting protein is CASRLGDRPNTEAFF.